This T cell receptor beta chain came from a study of blood T cell repertoires in COVID-19. Study-wide background: COVID-19 samples collected from the United States, Italy and Spain covered acute and convalescent phases.

The CDR3 totals 12 residues. The ends were cut back, 1 base at V and 9 bases at J, with 7 bases in the middle. In the original analysis: Amplified reference gene primers provided the basis for estimating nucleated cell counts. Libraries were prepared by immunoSEQ multiplex PCR; TCRdb keeps only in-frame clonotypes and omits some of them. That table furnishes V, J and clone size, whereas the DNA furnished D and trimming. The sample gives approximately 250,000 clones, 86% of which show up once; about 3.6% is in the top ten. The specimen sequenced was peripheral blood. This chain connects TRBV12-3 or TRBV12-4 to TRBJ1-5; TRBD1 is a possible D gene (6 bases). The clonotype was recovered from a man aged 18-30 years with active or convalescent COVID-19. In nucleotides, the CDR3 is TGTGCCAGCAGTTTAGGACAGGCGCCCCAGCATTTT. It specifies CASSLGQAPQHF.